This T cell receptor (beta chain) was captured by sequencing in a study of cytomegalovirus exposure and HLA in healthy donors. Turning to this clone: As yet, its antigen is unknown.

The primer mix had 60 Vbeta and 13 Jbeta primers. The repertoire was sequenced with immunoSEQ multiplex PCR; TCRdb's copy has only in-frame clones and lacks some. The profile shows roughly 89,000 clones, about 80% of them singletons. Study-wide points: One later analysis reportedly identified an Asian-associated ancestry cluster that showed fewer N-insertions than the approximately 710-donor mean.

Germline-derived CDR1 and CDR2 are MRHNA and SNTAGT. The J segment lost 0 bases and the V segment lost 6 bases, leaving 6 bases of the junction unmatched. The CDR3 has 17 residues. The receptor comes from a man aged 25 to 40 in good health and CMV-seropositive. The sequencing input was PBMCs. The genes are TRBV6-4 and TRBJ2-2, with TRBD2 identical over 11 bases. The CDR3 DNA reads as TGTGCCAGCAGACCCCTAGCGGGGGGTACGAACACCGGGGAGCTGTTTTTT. Amino acids: CASRPLAGGTNTGELFF.